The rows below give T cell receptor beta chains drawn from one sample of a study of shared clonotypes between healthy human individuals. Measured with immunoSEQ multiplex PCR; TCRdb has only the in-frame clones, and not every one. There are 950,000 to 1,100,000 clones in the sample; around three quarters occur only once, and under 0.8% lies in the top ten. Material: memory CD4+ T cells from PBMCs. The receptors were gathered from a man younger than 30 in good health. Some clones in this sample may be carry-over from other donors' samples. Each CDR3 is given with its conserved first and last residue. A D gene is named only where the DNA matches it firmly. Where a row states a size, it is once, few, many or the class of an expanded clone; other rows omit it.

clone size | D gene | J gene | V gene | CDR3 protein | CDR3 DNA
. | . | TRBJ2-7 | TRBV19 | CAGIGSPFYEQYF | TGTGCCGGAATCGGGAGCCCCTTCTACGAGCAGTACTTC
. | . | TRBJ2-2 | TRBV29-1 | CSVVKAVTGELFF | TGCAGCGTTGTAAAAGCCGTCACCGGGGAGCTGTTTTTT
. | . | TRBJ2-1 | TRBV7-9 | CASSLALGTYNEQFF | TGTGCCAGCAGCTTAGCGCTGGGTACCTACAATGAGCAGTTCTTC
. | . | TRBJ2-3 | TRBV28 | CASSLVITDTQYF | TGTGCCAGCAGTTTGGTTATCACAGATACGCAGTATTTT
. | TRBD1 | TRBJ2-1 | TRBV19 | CASSFNRGYNEQFF | TGTGCCAGTAGTTTTAACAGGGGTTACAATGAGCAGTTCTTC
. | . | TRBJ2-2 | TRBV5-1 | CASSSTSPTTNTGELFF | TGCGCCAGCAGCTCCACCTCCCCGACTACGAACACCGGGGAGCTGTTTTTT
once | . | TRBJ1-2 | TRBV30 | CASDPDEGYGYTF | TGTGCCTCCGACCCAGATGAAGGATATGGCTACACCTTC
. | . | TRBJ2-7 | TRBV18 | CASSPYGLSSYEQYF | TGTGCCAGCTCACCATACGGCCTATCCTCCTACGAGCAGTACTTC
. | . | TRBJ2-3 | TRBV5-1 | CASSKSLSTDTQYF | TGCGCCAGCAGCAAGTCTCTTAGCACAGATACGCAGTATTTT
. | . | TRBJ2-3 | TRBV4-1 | CASSQDAWGDTQYF | TGCGCCAGCAGCCAAGATGCCTGGGGGGATACGCAGTATTTT
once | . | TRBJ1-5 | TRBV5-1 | CASSLDGNQPQHF | TGCGCCAGCAGCTTGGACGGCAATCAGCCCCAGCATTTT
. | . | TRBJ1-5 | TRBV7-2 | CASSLVGGFGWPQHF | TGTGCCAGCAGCTTAGTGGGGGGATTTGGCTGGCCCCAGCATTTT
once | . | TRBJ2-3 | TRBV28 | CASSPRRTTDTQYF | TGTGCCAGCAGTCCTCGGAGGACCACAGATACGCAGTATTTT
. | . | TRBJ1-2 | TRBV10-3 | CAISESSMGYTF | TGTGCCATCAGTGAGTCGAGTATGGGCTACACCTTC
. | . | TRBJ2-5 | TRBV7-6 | CASSPRSATGETQYF | TGTGCCAGCAGCCCCAGATCCGCGACGGGGGAGACCCAGTACTTC
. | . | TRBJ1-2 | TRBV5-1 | CASSLVGSDGYTF | TGCGCCAGCAGCTTGGTAGGGAGTGACGGCTACACCTTC
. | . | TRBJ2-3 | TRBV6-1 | CASTGTGTDTQYF | TGTGCCAGCACGGGGACGGGCACAGATACGCAGTATTTT
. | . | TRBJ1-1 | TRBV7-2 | CASSYRVGGTEAFF | TGTGCCAGCAGCTACCGGGTTGGAGGGACTGAAGCTTTCTTT
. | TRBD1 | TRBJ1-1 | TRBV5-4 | CASSLEGRGRTEAFF | TGTGCCAGCAGCTTGGAGGGCAGGGGGCGAACTGAAGCTTTCTTT
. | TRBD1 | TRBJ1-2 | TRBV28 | CASSQPGQGGYTF | TGTGCCAGCAGTCAGCCGGGACAGGGAGGCTACACCTTC
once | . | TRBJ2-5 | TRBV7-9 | CASSLAAGFQETQYF | TGTGCCAGCAGCTTAGCGGCAGGCTTCCAAGAGACCCAGTACTTC
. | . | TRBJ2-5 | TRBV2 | CASSEGVGEETQYF | TGTGCCAGCAGTGAAGGGGTAGGGGAAGAGACCCAGTACTTC
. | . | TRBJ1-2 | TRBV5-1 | CASSDTGWNYGYTF | TGCGCCAGCAGCGATACAGGGTGGAACTATGGCTACACCTTC
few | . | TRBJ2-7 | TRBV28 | CASSLFGDFLSYEQYF | TGTGCCAGCAGTTTATTCGGAGATTTCCTCTCCTACGAGCAGTACTTC
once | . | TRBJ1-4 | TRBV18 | CASSPLEGRTNEKLFF | TGTGCCAGCTCACCATTGGAGGGAAGGACTAATGAAAAACTGTTTTTT
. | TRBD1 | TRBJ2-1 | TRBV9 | CASSPGDSRVEQFF | TGTGCCAGCAGCCCAGGGGACAGCCGGGTTGAGCAGTTCTTC
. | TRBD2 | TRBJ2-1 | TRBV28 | CASIGGRARNEQFF | TGTGCCAGCATCGGCGGGAGGGCCCGCAATGAGCAGTTCTTC
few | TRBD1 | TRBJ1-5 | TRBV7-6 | CASSTGTGDQPQHF | TGTGCCAGCAGCACCGGGACAGGGGATCAGCCCCAGCATTTT
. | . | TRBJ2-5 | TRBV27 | CASSPRGGETQYF | TGTGCCAGCAGCCCAAGGGGGGGGGAGACCCAGTACTTC
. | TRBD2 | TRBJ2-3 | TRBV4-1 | CASSLPGLAADTQYF | TGCGCCAGCAGCCTACCGGGACTAGCGGCAGATACGCAGTATTTT
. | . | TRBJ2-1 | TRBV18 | CASSGMGLSSYNEQFF | TGTGCCAGCTCCGGGATGGGGCTGAGCTCCTACAATGAGCAGTTCTTC
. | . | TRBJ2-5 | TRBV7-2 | CASSFASMGTQYF | TGTGCCAGCAGCTTTGCTAGTATGGGGACCCAGTACTTC
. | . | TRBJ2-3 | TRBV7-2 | CASSRNGFGTDTQYF | TGTGCCAGCAGCCGGAACGGATTTGGCACAGATACGCAGTATTTT
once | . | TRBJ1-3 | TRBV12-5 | CASGLATGRSSGNTIYF | TGTGCTAGTGGTTTGGCTACGGGACGGAGCTCTGGAAACACCATATATTTT
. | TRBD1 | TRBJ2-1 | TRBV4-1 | CASRWTGANEQFF | TGCGCCAGCAGGTGGACAGGGGCCAATGAGCAGTTCTTC
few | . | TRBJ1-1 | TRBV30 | CAWSLEVTEAFF | TGTGCCTGGAGTTTGGAGGTTACTGAAGCTTTCTTT
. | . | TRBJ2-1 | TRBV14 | CASSWGQVNNNEQFF | TGTGCCAGCAGCTGGGGGCAGGTCAACAACAATGAGCAGTTCTTC
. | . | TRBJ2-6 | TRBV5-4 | CASSQQQPGANVLTF | TGTGCCAGCAGCCAACAACAACCTGGGGCCAACGTCCTGACTTTC
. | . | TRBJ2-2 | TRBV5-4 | CASSLIGPDTGELFF | TGTGCCAGCAGCTTAATTGGGCCTGACACCGGGGAGCTGTTTTTT
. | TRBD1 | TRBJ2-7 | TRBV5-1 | CASSLRQGYEQYF | TGCGCCAGCAGCTTGAGACAGGGCTACGAGCAGTACTTC
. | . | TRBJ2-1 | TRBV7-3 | CASSPEAARYNEQFF | TGTGCCAGCAGTCCCGAAGCCGCCCGCTACAATGAGCAGTTCTTC
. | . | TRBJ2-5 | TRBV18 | CASSPFATPGDSSKTQYF | TGTGCCAGCTCACCCTTCGCGACCCCAGGGGACTCTTCGAAGACCCAGTACTTC
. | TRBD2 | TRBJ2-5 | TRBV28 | CASSSSGTETQYF | TGTGCCAGCAGTTCTAGCGGGACAGAGACCCAGTACTTC
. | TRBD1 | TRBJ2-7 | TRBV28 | CASSSQTGGDYEQYF | TGTGCCAGCAGTTCTCAGACAGGGGGGGATTACGAGCAGTACTTC
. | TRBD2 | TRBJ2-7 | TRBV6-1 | CASTRTSGELYEQYF | TGTGCCAGCACCCGGACTAGCGGGGAACTCTACGAGCAGTACTTC
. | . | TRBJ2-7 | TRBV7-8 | CASSLSWENYEQYF | TGTGCCAGCAGCTTAAGTTGGGAGAACTACGAGCAGTACTTC
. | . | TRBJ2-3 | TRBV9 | CASSVVGGSTDTQYF | TGTGCCAGCAGCGTAGTCGGGGGTAGCACAGATACGCAGTATTTT
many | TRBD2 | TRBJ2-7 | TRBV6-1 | CASLADLSYEQYF | TGTGCCAGCCTAGCGGACCTCTCCTACGAGCAGTACTTC
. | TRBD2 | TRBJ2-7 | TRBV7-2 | CASSLDQGTSDPLSYEQYF | TGTGCCAGCAGCTTAGACCAAGGGACTAGCGATCCACTCTCCTACGAGCAGTACTTC
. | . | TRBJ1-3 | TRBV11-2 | CASSWTWGSLSGNTIYF | TGTGCCAGCAGCTGGACCTGGGGGAGTCTCTCTGGAAACACCATATATTTT
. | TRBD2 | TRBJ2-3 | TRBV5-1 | CASSPGLAGGDTQYF | TGCGCCAGCAGCCCGGGACTAGCGGGAGGGGATACGCAGTATTTT
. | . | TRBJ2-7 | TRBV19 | CASSIDRDRVYEQYF | TGTGCCAGTAGTATAGACAGGGATAGAGTCTACGAGCAGTACTTC
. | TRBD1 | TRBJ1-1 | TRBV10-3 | CAIRGTDKGLNTEAFF | TGTGCCATCAGGGGGACAGACAAAGGGCTAAACACTGAAGCTTTCTTT
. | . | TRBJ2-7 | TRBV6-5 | CASRRQTYEQYF | TGTGCCAGCAGGAGGCAAACCTACGAGCAGTACTTC
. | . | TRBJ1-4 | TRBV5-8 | CASSLGGGGPGKLFF | TGTGCCAGCAGCTTGGGCGGGGGAGGCCCTGGGAAACTGTTTTTT